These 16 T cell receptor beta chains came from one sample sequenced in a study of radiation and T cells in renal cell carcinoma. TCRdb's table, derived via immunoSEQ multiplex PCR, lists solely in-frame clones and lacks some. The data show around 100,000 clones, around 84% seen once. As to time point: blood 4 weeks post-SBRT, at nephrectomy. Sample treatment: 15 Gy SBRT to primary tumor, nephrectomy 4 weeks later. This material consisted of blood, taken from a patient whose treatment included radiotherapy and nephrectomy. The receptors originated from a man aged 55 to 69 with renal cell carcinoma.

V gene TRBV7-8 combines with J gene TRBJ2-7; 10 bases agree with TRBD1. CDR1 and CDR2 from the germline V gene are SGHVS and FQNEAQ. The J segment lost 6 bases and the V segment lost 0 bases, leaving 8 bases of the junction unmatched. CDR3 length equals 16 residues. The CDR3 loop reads CASSLADRGTIGEQYF. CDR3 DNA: TGTGCCAGCAGCTTAGCGGACAGGGGGACAATCGGCGAGCAGTACTTC.

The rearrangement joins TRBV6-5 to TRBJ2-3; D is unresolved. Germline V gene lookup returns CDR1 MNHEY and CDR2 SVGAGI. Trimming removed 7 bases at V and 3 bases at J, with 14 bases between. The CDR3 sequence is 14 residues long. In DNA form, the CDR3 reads TGTGCCAGCACCCCCGCAGGCGGAACAGATACGCAGTATTTT. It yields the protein CASTPAGGTDTQYF.

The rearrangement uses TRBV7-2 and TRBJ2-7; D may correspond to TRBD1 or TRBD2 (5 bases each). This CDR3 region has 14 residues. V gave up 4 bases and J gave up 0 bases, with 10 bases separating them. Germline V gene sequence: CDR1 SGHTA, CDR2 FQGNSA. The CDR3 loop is CASSSAGASYEQYF. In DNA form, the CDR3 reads TGTGCCAGCAGCTCAGCCGGGGCCTCCTACGAGCAGTACTTC.

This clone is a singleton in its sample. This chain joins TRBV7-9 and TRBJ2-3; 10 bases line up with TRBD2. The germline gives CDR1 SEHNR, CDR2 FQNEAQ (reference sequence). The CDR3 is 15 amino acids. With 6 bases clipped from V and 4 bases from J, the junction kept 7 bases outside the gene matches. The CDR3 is CASSSGTSDADTQYF. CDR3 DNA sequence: TGTGCCAGCAGTTCCGGGACTAGCGACGCAGATACGCAGTATTTT.

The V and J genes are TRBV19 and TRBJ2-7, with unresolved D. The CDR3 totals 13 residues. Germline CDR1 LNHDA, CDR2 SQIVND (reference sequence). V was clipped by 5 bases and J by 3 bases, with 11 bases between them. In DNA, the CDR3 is TGTGCCAGTAGTCCTCGACTGCTCTACGAGCAGTACTTC. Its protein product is CASSPRLLYEQYF. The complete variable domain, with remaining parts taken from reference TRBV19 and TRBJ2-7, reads DGGITQSPKYLFRKEGQNVTLSCEQNLNHDAMYWYRQDPGQGLRLIYYSQIVNDFQKGDIAEGYSVSREKKESFPLTVTSAQKNPTAFYLCASSPRLLYEQYFGPGTRLTVT.

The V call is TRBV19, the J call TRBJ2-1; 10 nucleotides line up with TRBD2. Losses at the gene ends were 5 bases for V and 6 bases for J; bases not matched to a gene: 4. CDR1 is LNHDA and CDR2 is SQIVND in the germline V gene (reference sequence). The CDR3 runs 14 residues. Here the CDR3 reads CASSGLAGANEQFF. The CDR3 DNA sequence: TGTGCCAGTAGTGGGCTAGCGGGAGCCAATGAGCAGTTCTTC. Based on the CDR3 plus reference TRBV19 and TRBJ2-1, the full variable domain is DGGITQSPKYLFRKEGQNVTLSCEQNLNHDAMYWYRQDPGQGLRLIYYSQIVNDFQKGDIAEGYSVSREKKESFPLTVTSAQKNPTAFYLCASSGLAGANEQFFGPGTRLTVL.

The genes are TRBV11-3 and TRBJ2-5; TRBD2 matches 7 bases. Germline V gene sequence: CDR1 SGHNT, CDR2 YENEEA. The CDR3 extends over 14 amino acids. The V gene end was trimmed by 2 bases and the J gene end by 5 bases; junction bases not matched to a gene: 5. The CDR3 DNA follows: TGTGCCAGCAGCTTAACCGGGAGGTTTGAGACCCAGTACTTC. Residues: CASSLTGRFETQYF.

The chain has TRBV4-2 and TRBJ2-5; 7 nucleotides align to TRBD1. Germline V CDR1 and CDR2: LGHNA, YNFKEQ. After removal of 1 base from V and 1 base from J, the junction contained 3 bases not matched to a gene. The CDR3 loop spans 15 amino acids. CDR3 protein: CASSQVRGLQETQYF. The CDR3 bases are TGTGCCAGCAGCCAAGTGAGGGGGCTCCAAGAGACCCAGTACTTC.

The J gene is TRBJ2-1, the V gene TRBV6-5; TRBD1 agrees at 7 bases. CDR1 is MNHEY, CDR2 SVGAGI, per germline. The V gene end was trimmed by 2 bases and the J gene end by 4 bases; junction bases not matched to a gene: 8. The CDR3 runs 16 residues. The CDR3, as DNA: TGTGCCAGCAGTTACAACCTCCGGGACAGTTACAATGAGCAGTTCTTC. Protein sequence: CASSYNLRDSYNEQFF.

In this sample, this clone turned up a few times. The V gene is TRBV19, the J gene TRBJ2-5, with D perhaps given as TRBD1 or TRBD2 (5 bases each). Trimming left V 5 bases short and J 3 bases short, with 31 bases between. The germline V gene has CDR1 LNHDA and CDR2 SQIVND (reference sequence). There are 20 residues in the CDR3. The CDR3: CASSGWDGLFRGAFKETQYF. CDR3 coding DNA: TGTGCCAGTAGTGGCTGGGACGGCCTATTTCGGGGAGCCTTTAAAGAGACCCAGTACTTC.

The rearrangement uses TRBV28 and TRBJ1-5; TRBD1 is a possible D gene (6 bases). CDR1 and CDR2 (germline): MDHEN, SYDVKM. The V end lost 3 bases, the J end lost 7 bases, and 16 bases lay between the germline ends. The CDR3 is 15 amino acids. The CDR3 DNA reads TGTGCCAGCAGTTTCCACGGGGGGGGACACCAGCCCCAGCATTTT. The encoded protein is CASSFHGGGHQPQHF. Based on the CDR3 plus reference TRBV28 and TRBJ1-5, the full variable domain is DVKVTQSSRYLVKRTGEKVFLECVQDMDHENMFWYRQDPGLGLRLIYFSYDVKMKEKGDIPEGYSVSREKKERFSLILESASTNQTSMYLCASSFHGGGHQPQHFGDGTRLSIL.

DNA for the CDR3: TGTGCCAGCAGGTCTAGCGGGAGTACCTACAATGAGCAGTTCTTC. This gives the protein CASRSSGSTYNEQFF. The chain combines TRBV11-2 with TRBJ2-1; TRBD2 agrees at 10 bases. Germline V gene lookup returns CDR1 SGHAT and CDR2 FQNNGV. The V segment lost 6 bases and the J segment 2 bases; nucleotides outside the gene matches: 4. The CDR3 covers 15 residues. The full variable domain, with the rest looked up from reference TRBV11-2 and TRBJ2-1, is EAGVAQSPRYKIIEKRQSVAFWCNPISGHATLYWYQQILGQGPKLLIQFQNNGVVDDSQLPKDRFSAERLKGVDSTLKIQPAKLEDSAVYLCASRSSGSTYNEQFFGPGTRLTVL.

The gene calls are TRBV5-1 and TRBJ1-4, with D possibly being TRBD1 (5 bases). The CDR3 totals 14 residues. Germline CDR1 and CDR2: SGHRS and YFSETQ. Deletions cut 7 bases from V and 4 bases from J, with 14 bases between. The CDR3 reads CASGTDSYNEKLFF. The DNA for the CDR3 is TGCGCCAGCGGAACCGACAGCTATAATGAAAAACTGTTTTTT.

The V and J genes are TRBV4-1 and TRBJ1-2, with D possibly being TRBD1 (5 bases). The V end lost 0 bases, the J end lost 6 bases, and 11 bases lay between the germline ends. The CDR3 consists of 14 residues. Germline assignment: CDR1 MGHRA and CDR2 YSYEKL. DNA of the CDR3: TGCGCCAGCAGCCAAGATCCGGAGGGGAATGGCTACACCTTC. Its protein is CASSQDPEGNGYTF.

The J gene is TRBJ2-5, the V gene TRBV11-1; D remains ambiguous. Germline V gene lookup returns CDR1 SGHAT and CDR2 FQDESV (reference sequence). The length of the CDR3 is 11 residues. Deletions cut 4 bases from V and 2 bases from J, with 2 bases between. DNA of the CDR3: TGTGCCAGCAGCTCGCAAGAGACCCAGTACTTC. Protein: CASSSQETQYF.

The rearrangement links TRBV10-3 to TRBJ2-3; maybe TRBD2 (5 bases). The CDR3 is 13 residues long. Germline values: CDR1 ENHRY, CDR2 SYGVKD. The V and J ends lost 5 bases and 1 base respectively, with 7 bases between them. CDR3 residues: CAISKAGTDTQYF. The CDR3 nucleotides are TGTGCCATCAGTAAAGCGGGCACAGATACGCAGTATTTT.